Following are 27 T cell receptor beta chains from one sample sequenced in a study of blood T cell repertoires in COVID-19. Some clones are missing from TCRdb's copy, which holds only in-frame ones; the method was immunoSEQ multiplex PCR. The table includes over 75,000 clones, 82% detected once. Sequencing was done on a sample of peripheral blood. The receptors here all came from a man between 65 and 85 years old with acute or convalescent COVID-19.

The V call is TRBV13, the J call TRBJ2-7; perhaps TRBD1 as D (6 bases). Germline loops: CDR1 PRHDT, CDR2 FYEKMQ (reference sequence). The CDR3 runs to 14 residues. V lost 0 bases, J lost 5 bases, and 11 bases lay in between. In DNA, the CDR3 is TGTGCCAGCAGCTTAGGCCTACAGGGCGACGAGCAGTACTTC. Protein sequence: CASSLGLQGDEQYF.

In this sample, this clone turned up a few times. The V call is TRBV2, the J call TRBJ1-1; D remains unclear. Germline V gives CDR1 SNHLY, CDR2 FYNNEI. This CDR3 spans 16 amino acids. V was cut by 4 bases and J by 4 bases, with 19 bases left in between. The DNA of the CDR3 is TGTGCCAGCAGTGCCCGCCCCGGACGGGAGGGCACTGAAGCTTTCTTT. It codes for CASSARPGREGTEAFF.

This chain links TRBV7-3 with TRBJ2-7; 13 bases are shared with TRBD2. The CDR3 covers 13 residues. Germline V lookup: CDR1 SGHTA, CDR2 FQGTGA. V lost 3 bases, J lost 7 bases, and 0 bases stayed unmatched. CDR3 loop: CASSLGLAGEQYF. The CDR3 DNA reads as TGTGCCAGCAGCTTGGGACTAGCGGGGGAGCAGTACTTC.

J is TRBJ2-1 and V is TRBV5-8; 7 bases align to TRBD2. Trimming cost V 6 bases and J 0 bases; bases outside gene matches: 6. Germline lookup yields CDR1 SGHTS and CDR2 YDEGEE. This CDR3 has 15 amino acids. The CDR3: CASIRAGSSYNEQFF. The DNA of the CDR3 is TGTGCCAGCATCCGAGCGGGGAGCTCCTACAATGAGCAGTTCTTC.

This clone showed up just a few times. The CDR3 sequence: CASSPVGGQETQYF. The CDR3 coding sequence is TGTGCCAGCAGCCCGGTCGGGGGGCAAGAGACCCAGTACTTC. V is TRBV7-2 and J is TRBJ2-5, with TRBD2 matching over 7 bases. Per germline, CDR1 SGHTA and CDR2 FQGNSA. Germline trimming cut 5 bases from V and 2 bases from J; bases unmatched to any gene: 5. The CDR3 runs 14 residues.

The V call is TRBV18, the J call TRBJ2-1; a possible D gene is TRBD2 (5 bases). Looked up from germline, CDR1 is KGHSH and CDR2 is LQKENI. The V gene lost 5 bases and the J gene lost 8 bases, with 10 bases spanning the gap. This CDR3 has 12 residues. Here the CDR3 reads CASSTLEYEQFF. DNA for the CDR3: TGTGCCAGCTCAACACTAGAATATGAGCAGTTCTTC.

This chain uses TRBV7-9 with TRBJ2-1, with D unclear. Germline CDR1 reads SEHNR; CDR2 reads FQNEAQ (reference sequence). CDR3 length equals 16 residues. V was shortened by 4 bases and J by 0 bases, with 13 bases between the two germline ends. DNA for the CDR3: TGTGCCAGCAGCTCAGGAAGCCTTGGCTCCTACAATGAGCAGTTCTTC. It yields the protein CASSSGSLGSYNEQFF. Drawing the rest from reference TRBV7-9 and TRBJ2-1, the complete variable domain is DTGVSQNPRHKITKRGQNVTFRCDPISEHNRLYWYRQTLGQGPEFLTYFQNEAQLEKSRLLSDRFSAERPKGSFSTLEIQRTEQGDSAMYLCASSSGSLGSYNEQFFGPGTRLTVL.

The chain has TRBV7-8 and TRBJ2-4; TRBD2 matches 9 bases. There are 15 residues in the CDR3. CDR1 and CDR2 (germline): SGHVS, FQNEAQ. Trimming at V came to 1 base and at J to 6 bases, leaving 4 bases not matched to a gene. CDR3 bases: TGTGCCAGCAGCTTAGTTCTTAGCGGGAGAAACATTCAGTACTTC. Residues: CASSLVLSGRNIQYF.

CDR3 residues: CASSLGVGAYEQYF. DNA of the CDR3: TGTGCCAGCAGCTTAGGTGTAGGGGCCTACGAGCAGTACTTC. The chain is built from TRBV11-2 and TRBJ2-7, with D possibly TRBD1 on 5 matching bases. V was cut by 1 base and J by 2 bases, with 9 bases left in between. The CDR3 has 14 amino acids. Germline CDR1 is SGHAT and CDR2 is FQNNGV.

The chain uses TRBV19 and TRBJ2-7; 8 bases are a match to TRBD2. The germline V gene has CDR1 LNHDA and CDR2 SQIVND (reference sequence). Germline trimming cut 6 bases from V and 5 bases from J; bases unmatched to any gene: 12. The CDR3 covers 15 residues. CDR3 DNA sequence: TGTGCCAGTAGAATGAATGGCGGGAGGCGGGACGAGCAGTACTTC. Translated: CASRMNGGRRDEQYF.

The J gene is TRBJ2-2, the V gene TRBV11-3, with TRBD2 matching over 8 bases. The germline CDR1 and CDR2 sequences are SGHNT and YENEEA. CDR3 length: 16 residues. V lost 5 bases and J lost 4; bases outside the gene matches: 9. The CDR3 reads CASSPAGGESTGELFF. The DNA of the CDR3 is TGTGCCAGCAGCCCCGCCGGGGGGGAAAGCACCGGGGAGCTGTTTTTT.

The chain combines TRBV13 with TRBJ2-7, with TRBD2 matching 8 bases. This CDR3 spans 15 amino acids. In germline, CDR1 is PRHDT, CDR2 FYEKMQ (reference sequence). After removal of 6 bases from V and 4 bases from J, the junction contained 11 bases not matched to a gene. CDR3 sequence: CASRSRGEKGYEQYF. CDR3 DNA: TGTGCCAGCAGGTCGCGGGGGGAGAAGGGGTACGAGCAGTACTTC.

The rearrangement joins TRBV3-1 (or the pseudogene TRBV3-2) to TRBJ2-1, with 8 bases matching TRBD2. CDR1 and CDR2 (germline): LGHDT, YNNKEL (reference sequence). J was trimmed by 2 bases and V by 1 base; bases with no gene match: 4. This CDR3 contains 16 residues. The CDR3 DNA reads as TGTGCCAGCAGCCAAGTTTTTAGCGGGGCCTACAATGAGCAGTTCTTC. Translated, it gives CASSQVFSGAYNEQFF.

The V and J genes are TRBV11-3 and TRBJ2-1; weak D call: TRBD2 (5 bases). Germline V gives CDR1 SGHNT, CDR2 YENEEA. V shed 4 bases and J shed 7 bases, with 14 bases lying between them. The CDR3 extends over 14 amino acids. Here the CDR3 DNA reads TGTGCCAGCAGCTCCCCCCTAGCCCCTAATGAGCAGTTCTTC. Amino acids: CASSSPLAPNEQFF. The full variable domain, its missing parts supplied by reference TRBV11-3 and TRBJ2-1, is EAGVVQSPRYKIIEKKQPVAFWCNPISGHNTLYWYLQNLGQGPELLIRYENEEAVDDSQLPKDRFSAERLKGVDSTLKIQPAELGDSAVYLCASSSPLAPNEQFFGPGTRLTVL.

The chain recombines TRBV6-2 or TRBV6-3 with TRBJ2-5, with D hard to call. This CDR3 is built from 14 residues. Trimming cost V 3 bases and J 4 bases, with 12 bases left between them. Germline loops: CDR1 MNHEY, CDR2 SVGEGT. The CDR3 DNA reads TGTGCCAGCAGTTATCCATCTAGTGGAGAGACCCAGTACTTC. It specifies CASSYPSSGETQYF.

This clone appeared a few times. The chain employs TRBV2 and TRBJ2-5; no definite D call. The CDR3 is made up of 13 amino acids. With 8 bases removed from V and 2 bases from J, the gap between germline ends came to 12 bases. Per germline, CDR1 SNHLY and CDR2 FYNNEI. CDR3 loop: CASSAAYQETQYF. The DNA for the CDR3 is TGTGCCAGCTCGGCGGCCTATCAAGAGACCCAGTACTTC.

This chain connects TRBV9 to TRBJ2-7; D ambiguous. V lost 2 bases to trimming and J lost 2 bases, with 11 bases between them. The CDR3 length is 14 residues. In germline, CDR1 is SGDLS, CDR2 YYNGEE. The CDR3 region is CASSVGQMPYEQYF. As DNA, the CDR3 is TGTGCCAGCAGCGTTGGGCAGATGCCCTACGAGCAGTACTTC.

This clone was seen a few times. V is TRBV7-6 and J is TRBJ2-3, with 10 bases aligning to TRBD1. Germline lookup yields CDR1 SGHVS and CDR2 FNYEAQ. The trim removed 5 bases at V and 6 bases at J, leaving 8 bases unmatched. The CDR3 has 15 amino acids. CDR3 protein: CASSARQGAFDTQYF. The CDR3 region has the DNA TGTGCCAGCAGCGCAAGACAGGGGGCGTTTGATACGCAGTATTTT.

This clone was seen only once. This chain connects TRBV10-3 to TRBJ2-5; the D is unclear. Germline CDR1 reads ENHRY; CDR2 reads SYGVKD. This CDR3 is 12 amino acids long. Trimming removed 2 bases from V and 5 bases from J, with 6 bases in between. The CDR3 protein is CAISERRETQYF. As DNA, the CDR3 is TGTGCCATCAGTGAGAGGCGGGAGACCCAGTACTTC.

This clone was seen repeatedly, ten times or more. The CDR3 bases are TGTGCCAGCAGCCACTTAGGGGGGGGTCAGCCCCAGCATTTT. Its translation: CASSHLGGGQPQHF. The chain is built from TRBV4-2 and TRBJ1-5; the D gene is possibly TRBD1 (6 bases). This CDR3 is built from 14 residues. Trimming pared 3 bases from V and 6 bases from J, leaving 12 bases between. CDR1 and CDR2 from the germline V gene are LGHNA and YNFKEQ.

The J gene is TRBJ1-1, the V gene TRBV6-5; TRBD1 matches at 9 bases. Germline V gives CDR1 MNHEY, CDR2 SVGAGI. Germline trimming cut 7 bases from V and 7 bases from J; bases unmatched to any gene: 13. This CDR3 has 15 residues. The CDR3 nucleotides are TGTGCCAGCAAAGGGACAGGGACAGGTTTCGGTGAAGCTTTCTTT. Its translation: CASKGTGTGFGEAFF.

The J gene is TRBJ1-6, the V gene TRBV7-2; 10 bases align to TRBD1. CDR1 SGHTA and CDR2 FQGNSA come from the germline V gene. V dropped 9 bases and J dropped 7; count of bases not matched to a gene: 12. There are 16 residues in the CDR3. CDR3 sequence: CASDLRQGAGNSPLHF. The CDR3 DNA is TGTGCCAGTGACCTCCGACAGGGGGCAGGGAATTCACCCCTCCACTTT.

V gene TRBV3-1 (or the pseudogene TRBV3-2) combines with J gene TRBJ2-1; 10 positions agree with TRBD2. The germline V gene has CDR1 LGHDT and CDR2 YNNKEL (reference sequence). This CDR3 region has 16 residues. The V and J ends lost 1 base and 7 bases, in that order; junction bases with no gene match: 7. The CDR3 here is CASSQGRLAGENEQFF. DNA of the CDR3: TGTGCCAGCAGCCAAGGAAGGCTAGCGGGAGAAAATGAGCAGTTCTTC.

The V and J genes are TRBV5-4 and TRBJ2-5, with D possibly matching TRBD1 (5 bases). V was cut by 4 bases and J by 2 bases, with 12 bases left in between. The germline gives CDR1 SGHNT, CDR2 YYREEE (reference sequence). This CDR3 spans 14 amino acids. The CDR3 nucleotides are TGTGCCAGCAGCCGAGACAGTCCACAAGAGACCCAGTACTTC. The encoded protein is CASSRDSPQETQYF. Complete variable domain (other parts from reference TRBV5-4 and TRBJ2-5): ETGVTQSPTHLIKTRGQQVTLRCSSQSGHNTVSWYQQALGQGPQFIFQYYREEENGRGNFPPRFSGLQFPNYSSELNVNALELDDSALYLCASSRDSPQETQYFGPGTRLLVL.

This clone was seen just once. J is TRBJ1-2 and V is TRBV6-5; D not resolved. The germline V and J ends were trimmed by 6 bases and 8 bases, with 13 bases remaining between them. Germline CDR1 and CDR2: MNHEY and SVGAGI. This CDR3 contains 12 residues. The CDR3 region is CASSPDRRGYTF. CDR3 DNA: TGTGCCAGCAGCCCCGATAGGCGGGGCTACACCTTC.

J is TRBJ2-3 and V is TRBV12-1; TRBD1, the D gene given by the table, was not confirmed from the DNA. TRBV12-1 is described as a pseudogene. The CDR3 is 16 residues long. CDR3 region: CASRGTGGADTDTQYF. The CDR3 DNA sequence: TGTGCCAGCAGGGGTACAGGGGGCGCGGACACAGATACGCAGTATTTT.

The chain combines TRBV9 with TRBJ1-1, with D hard to call. Per the germline V gene, CDR1 is SGDLS and CDR2 is YYNGEE. The CDR3 length is 14 residues. Trimming removed 3 bases from V and 2 bases from J, with 11 bases in between. In DNA, the CDR3 is TGTGCCAGCAGCGCCCCAGGTCTTAACACTGAAGCTTTCTTT. This translates into CASSAPGLNTEAFF.